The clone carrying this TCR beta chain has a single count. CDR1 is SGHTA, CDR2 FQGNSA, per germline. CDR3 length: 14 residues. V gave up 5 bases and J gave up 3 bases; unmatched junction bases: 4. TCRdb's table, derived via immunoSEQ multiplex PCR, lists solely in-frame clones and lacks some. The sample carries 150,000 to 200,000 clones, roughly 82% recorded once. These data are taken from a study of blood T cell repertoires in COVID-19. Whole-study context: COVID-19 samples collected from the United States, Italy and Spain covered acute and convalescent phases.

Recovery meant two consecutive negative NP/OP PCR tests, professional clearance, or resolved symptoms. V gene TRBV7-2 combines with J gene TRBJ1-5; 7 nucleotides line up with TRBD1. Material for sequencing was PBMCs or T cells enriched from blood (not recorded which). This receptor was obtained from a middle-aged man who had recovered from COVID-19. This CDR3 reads CASSPGQANQPQHF. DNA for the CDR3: TGTGCCAGCAGCCCAGGACAGGCCAATCAGCCCCAGCATTTT. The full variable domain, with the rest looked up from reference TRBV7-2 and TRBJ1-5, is GAGVSQSPSNKVTEKGKDVELRCDPISGHTALYWYRQSLGQGLEFLIYFQGNSAPDKSGLPSDRFSAERTGGSVSTLTIQRTQQEDSAVYLCASSPGQANQPQHFGDGTRLSIL.